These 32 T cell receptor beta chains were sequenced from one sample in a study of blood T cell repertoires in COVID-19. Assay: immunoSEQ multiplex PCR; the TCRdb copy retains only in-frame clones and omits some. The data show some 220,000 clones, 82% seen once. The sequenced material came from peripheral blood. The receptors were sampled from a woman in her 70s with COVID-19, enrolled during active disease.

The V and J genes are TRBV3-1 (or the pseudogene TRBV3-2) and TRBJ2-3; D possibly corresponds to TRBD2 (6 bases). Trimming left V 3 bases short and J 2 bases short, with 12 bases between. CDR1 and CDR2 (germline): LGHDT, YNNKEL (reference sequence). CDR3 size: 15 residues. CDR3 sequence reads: CASSQRDSITDTQYF. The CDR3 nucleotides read TGTGCCAGCAGCCAGCGGGACTCAATCACAGATACGCAGTATTTT.

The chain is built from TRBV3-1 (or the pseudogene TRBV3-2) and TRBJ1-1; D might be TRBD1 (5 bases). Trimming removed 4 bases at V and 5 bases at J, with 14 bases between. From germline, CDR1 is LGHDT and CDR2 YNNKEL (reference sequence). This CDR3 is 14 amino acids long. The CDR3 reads CASSLLSQGTEAFF. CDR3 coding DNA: TGTGCCAGCAGCCTCCTCTCTCAGGGAACTGAAGCTTTCTTT.

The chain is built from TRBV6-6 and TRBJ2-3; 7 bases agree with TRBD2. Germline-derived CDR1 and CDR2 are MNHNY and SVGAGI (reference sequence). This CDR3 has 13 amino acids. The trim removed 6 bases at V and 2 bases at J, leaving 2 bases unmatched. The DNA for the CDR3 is TGTGCCAGCAGGGGGGGGTCCACAGATACGCAGTATTTT. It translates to CASRGGSTDTQYF.

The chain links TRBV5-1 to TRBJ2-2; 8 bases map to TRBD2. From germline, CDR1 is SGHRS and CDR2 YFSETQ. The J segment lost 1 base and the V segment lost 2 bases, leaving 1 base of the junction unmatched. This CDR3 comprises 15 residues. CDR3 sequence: CASSLLAVNTGELFF. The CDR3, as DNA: TGCGCCAGCAGCTTACTAGCGGTGAACACCGGGGAGCTGTTTTTT.

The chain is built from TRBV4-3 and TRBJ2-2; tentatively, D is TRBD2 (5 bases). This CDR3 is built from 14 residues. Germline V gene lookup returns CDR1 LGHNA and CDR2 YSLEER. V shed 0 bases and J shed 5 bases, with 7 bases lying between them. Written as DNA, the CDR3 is TGCGCCAGCAGCCAAGACGGGGAAACCGGGGAGCTGTTTTTT. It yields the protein CASSQDGETGELFF.

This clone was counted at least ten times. CDR3 in DNA: TGTGCCAGCAGACCGGGAGGGCCGAACACCGGGGAGCTGTTTTTT. Its protein is CASRPGGPNTGELFF. The chain has TRBV21-1 and TRBJ2-2; TRBD2 reflects the table's D call only, with no check against the DNA. TRBV21-1 is listed as a pseudogene. The CDR3 has 15 amino acids.

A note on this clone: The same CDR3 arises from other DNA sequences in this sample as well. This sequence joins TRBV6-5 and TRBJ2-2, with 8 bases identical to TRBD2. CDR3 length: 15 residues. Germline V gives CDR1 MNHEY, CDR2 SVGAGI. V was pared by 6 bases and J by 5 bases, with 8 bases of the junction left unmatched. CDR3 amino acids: CASRSGTGGTGELFF. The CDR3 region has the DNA TGTGCCAGCAGATCCGGGACGGGAGGGACCGGGGAGCTGTTTTTT.

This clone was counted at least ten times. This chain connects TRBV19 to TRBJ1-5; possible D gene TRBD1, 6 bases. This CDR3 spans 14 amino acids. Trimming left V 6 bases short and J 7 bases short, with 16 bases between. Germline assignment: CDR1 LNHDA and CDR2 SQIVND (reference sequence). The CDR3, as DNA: TGTGCCAGTAGGACAGGCCCTAGGTGGCAGCCCCAGCATTTT. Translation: CASRTGPRWQPQHF.

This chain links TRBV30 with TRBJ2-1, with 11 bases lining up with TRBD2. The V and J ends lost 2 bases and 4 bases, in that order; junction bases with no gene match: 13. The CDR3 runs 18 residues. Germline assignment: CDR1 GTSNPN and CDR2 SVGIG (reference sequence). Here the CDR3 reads CAWSPLRGTSGEYNEQFF. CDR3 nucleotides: TGTGCCTGGAGTCCCTTGAGAGGGACTAGCGGAGAATACAATGAGCAGTTCTTC. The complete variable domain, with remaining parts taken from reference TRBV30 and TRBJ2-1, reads SQTIHQWPATLVQPVGSPLSLECTVEGTSNPNLYWYRQAAGRGLQLLFYSVGIGQISSEVPQNLSASRPQDRQFILSSKKLLLSDSGFYLCAWSPLRGTSGEYNEQFFGPGTRLTVL.

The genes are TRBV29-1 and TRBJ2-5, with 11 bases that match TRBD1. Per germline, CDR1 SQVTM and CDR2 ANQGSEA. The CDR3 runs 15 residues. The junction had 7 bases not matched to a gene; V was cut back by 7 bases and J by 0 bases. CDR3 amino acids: CSAARDRGYQETQYF. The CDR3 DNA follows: TGCAGCGCAGCCCGGGACAGGGGGTACCAAGAGACCCAGTACTTC.

CDR3 nucleotide sequence: TGTGCCAGCAGCTCCCCCGGAGCGGGGAGGGTGTTCTTC. This encodes CASSSPGAGRVFF. J is TRBJ2-1 and V is TRBV11-2; 7 positions agree with TRBD2. V lost 4 bases and J lost 15; bases outside the gene matches: 12. CDR3 length equals 13 residues. Germline CDR1 reads SGHAT; CDR2 reads FQNNGV.

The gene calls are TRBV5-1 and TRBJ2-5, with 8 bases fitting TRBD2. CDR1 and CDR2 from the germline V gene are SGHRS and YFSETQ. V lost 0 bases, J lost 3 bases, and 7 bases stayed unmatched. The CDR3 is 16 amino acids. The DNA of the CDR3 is TGCGCCAGCAGCTTGGACCCGGGAGGGGGAGAAGAGACCCAGTACTTC. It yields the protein CASSLDPGGGEETQYF.

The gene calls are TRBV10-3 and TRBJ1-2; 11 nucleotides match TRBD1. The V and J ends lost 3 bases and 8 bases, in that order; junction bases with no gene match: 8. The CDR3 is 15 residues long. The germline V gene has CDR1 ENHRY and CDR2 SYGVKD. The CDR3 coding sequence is TGTGCCATCAGTGACCCCCGGGACAGGGGGGTCGGCTACACCTTC. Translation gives CAISDPRDRGVGYTF.

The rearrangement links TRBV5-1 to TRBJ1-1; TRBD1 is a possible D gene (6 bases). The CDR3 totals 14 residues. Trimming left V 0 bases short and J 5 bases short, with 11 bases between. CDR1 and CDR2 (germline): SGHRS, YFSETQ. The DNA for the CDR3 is TGCGCCAGCAGCTTGGAAACAGGGTATACTGAAGCTTTCTTT. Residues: CASSLETGYTEAFF.

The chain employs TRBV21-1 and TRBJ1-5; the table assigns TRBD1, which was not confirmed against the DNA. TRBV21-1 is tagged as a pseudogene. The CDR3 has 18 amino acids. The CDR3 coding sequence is TGTGCCAGCAGCAAAGCGCTTTTTACAGTCTATAGCAATCAGCCCCAGCATTTT. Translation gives CASSKALFTVYSNQPQHF.

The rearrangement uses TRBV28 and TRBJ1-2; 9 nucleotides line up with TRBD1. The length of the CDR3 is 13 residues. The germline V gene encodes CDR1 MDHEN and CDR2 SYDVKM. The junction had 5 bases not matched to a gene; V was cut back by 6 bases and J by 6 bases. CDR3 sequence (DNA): TGTGCCAGCAGGGGACAGGGTCGCGATGGCTACACCTTC. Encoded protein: CASRGQGRDGYTF.

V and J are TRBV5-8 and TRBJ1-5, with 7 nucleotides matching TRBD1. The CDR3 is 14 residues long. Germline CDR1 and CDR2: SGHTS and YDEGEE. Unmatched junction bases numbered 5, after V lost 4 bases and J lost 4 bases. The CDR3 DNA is TGTGCCAGCAGCCTGACAGGGAGGAATCAGCCCCAGCATTTT. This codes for CASSLTGRNQPQHF.

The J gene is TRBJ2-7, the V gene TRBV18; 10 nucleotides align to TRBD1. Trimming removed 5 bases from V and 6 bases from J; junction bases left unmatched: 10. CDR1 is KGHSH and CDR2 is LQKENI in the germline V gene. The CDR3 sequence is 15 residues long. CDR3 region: CASSSEGTGVREQYF. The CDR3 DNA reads TGTGCCAGCTCATCTGAAGGGACAGGGGTCCGCGAGCAGTACTTC.

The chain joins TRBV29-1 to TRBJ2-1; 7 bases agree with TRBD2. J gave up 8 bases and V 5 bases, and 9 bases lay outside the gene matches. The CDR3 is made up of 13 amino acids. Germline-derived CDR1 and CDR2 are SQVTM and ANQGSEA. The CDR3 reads CSVHGRLAYEQFF. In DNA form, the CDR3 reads TGCAGCGTTCACGGTAGACTAGCCTATGAGCAGTTCTTC.

CDR3 nucleotide sequence: TGTGCCAGCAGCCATGGGACAGCCGAAAAACTGTTTTTT. This gives the protein CASSHGTAEKLFF. The chain recombines TRBV3-1 (or the pseudogene TRBV3-2) with TRBJ1-4, with 7 positions matching TRBD1. The CDR3 sequence is 13 residues long. Germline V gene sequence: CDR1 LGHDT, CDR2 YNNKEL (reference sequence). Trimming took 3 bases from V and 8 from J; bases not matched to a gene: 3.

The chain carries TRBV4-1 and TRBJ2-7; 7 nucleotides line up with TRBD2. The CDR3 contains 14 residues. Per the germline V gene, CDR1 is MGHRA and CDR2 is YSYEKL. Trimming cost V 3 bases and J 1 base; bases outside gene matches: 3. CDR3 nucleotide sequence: TGCGCCAGCAGCCACCCGGGACTATCCTACGAGCAGTACTTC. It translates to CASSHPGLSYEQYF.

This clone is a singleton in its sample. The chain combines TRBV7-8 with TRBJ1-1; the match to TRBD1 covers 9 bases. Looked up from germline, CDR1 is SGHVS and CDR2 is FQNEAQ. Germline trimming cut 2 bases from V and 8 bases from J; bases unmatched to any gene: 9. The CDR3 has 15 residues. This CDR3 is CASSLRDRASAEAFF. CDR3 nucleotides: TGTGCCAGCAGCTTAAGGGACAGGGCATCCGCCGAAGCTTTCTTT.

This CDR3 is CASSPEGLASIYEQFF. CDR3 DNA sequence: TGTGCCAGCTCGCCAGAAGGACTAGCGTCGATCTATGAGCAGTTCTTC. The chain recombines TRBV18 with TRBJ2-1; 9 bases fit TRBD2. Germline V gives CDR1 KGHSH, CDR2 LQKENI. This CDR3 region has 16 residues. V was pared by 6 bases and J by 8 bases, with 14 bases of the junction left unmatched.

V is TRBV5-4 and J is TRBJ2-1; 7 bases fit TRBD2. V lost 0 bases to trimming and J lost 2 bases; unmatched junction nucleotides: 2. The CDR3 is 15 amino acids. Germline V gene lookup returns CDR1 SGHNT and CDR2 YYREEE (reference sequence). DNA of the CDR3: TGTGCCAGCAGCTTGGGGAGCGGGACCTACAATGAGCAGTTCTTC. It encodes CASSLGSGTYNEQFF. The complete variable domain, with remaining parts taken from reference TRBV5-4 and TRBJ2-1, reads ETGVTQSPTHLIKTRGQQVTLRCSSQSGHNTVSWYQQALGQGPQFIFQYYREEENGRGNFPPRFSGLQFPNYSSELNVNALELDDSALYLCASSLGSGTYNEQFFGPGTRLTVL.

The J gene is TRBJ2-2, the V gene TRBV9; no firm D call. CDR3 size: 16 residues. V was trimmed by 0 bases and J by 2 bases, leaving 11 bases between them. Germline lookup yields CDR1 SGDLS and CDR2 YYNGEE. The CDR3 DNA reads TGTGCCAGCAGCGTAGGGCAGGCAAGCAACACCGGGGAGCTGTTTTTT. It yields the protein CASSVGQASNTGELFF.

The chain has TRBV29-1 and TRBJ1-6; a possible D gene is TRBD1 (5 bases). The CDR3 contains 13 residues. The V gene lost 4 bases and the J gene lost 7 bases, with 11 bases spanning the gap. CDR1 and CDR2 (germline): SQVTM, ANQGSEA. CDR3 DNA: TGCAGCGTTGCGGCAGGGAGGAATTCACCCCTCCACTTT. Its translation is CSVAAGRNSPLHF.

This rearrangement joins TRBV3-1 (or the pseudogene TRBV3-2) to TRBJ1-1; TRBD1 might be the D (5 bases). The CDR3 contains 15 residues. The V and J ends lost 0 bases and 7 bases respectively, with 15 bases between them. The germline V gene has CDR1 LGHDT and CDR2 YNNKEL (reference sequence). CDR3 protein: CASSQDLQGLGEAFF. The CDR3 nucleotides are TGTGCCAGCAGCCAAGATCTGCAGGGTCTAGGTGAAGCTTTCTTT.

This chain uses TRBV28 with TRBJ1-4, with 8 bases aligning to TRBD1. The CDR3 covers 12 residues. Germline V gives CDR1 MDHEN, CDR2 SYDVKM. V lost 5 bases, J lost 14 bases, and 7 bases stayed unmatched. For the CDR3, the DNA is TGTGCCAGCAGTGACAGGGGTCCGAGGCTGTTTTTT. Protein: CASSDRGPRLFF.

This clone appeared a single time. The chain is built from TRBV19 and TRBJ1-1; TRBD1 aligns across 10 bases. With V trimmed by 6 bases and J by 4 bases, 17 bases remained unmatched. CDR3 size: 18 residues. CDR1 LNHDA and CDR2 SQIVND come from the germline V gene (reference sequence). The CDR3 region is CASRNPTGGASWTTEAFF. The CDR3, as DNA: TGTGCCAGTAGGAACCCGACAGGGGGCGCCTCGTGGACCACTGAAGCTTTCTTT.

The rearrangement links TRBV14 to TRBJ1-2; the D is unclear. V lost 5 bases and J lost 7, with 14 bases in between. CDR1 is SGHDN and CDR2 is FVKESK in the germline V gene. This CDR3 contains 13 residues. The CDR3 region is CASSAYPGPGYTF. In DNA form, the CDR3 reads TGTGCCAGCAGCGCGTACCCTGGGCCTGGCTACACCTTC.

The CDR3, as DNA: TGTGCCAGCACTAGCGTGGGCTCCTACAATGAGCAGTTCTTC. Translating it yields CASTSVGSYNEQFF. This chain connects TRBV25-1 to TRBJ2-1; D is possibly TRBD2 (6 bases). This CDR3 contains 14 residues. Germline V lookup: CDR1 MGHDK, CDR2 SYGVNS. V was trimmed by 7 bases and J by 0 bases, leaving 10 bases between them. Based on the CDR3 plus reference TRBV25-1 and TRBJ2-1, the full variable domain is EADIYQTPRYLVIGTGKKITLECSQTMGHDKMYWYQQDPGMELHLIHYSYGVNSTEKGDLSSESTVSRIRTEHFPLTLESARPSHTSQYLCASTSVGSYNEQFFGPGTRLTVL.

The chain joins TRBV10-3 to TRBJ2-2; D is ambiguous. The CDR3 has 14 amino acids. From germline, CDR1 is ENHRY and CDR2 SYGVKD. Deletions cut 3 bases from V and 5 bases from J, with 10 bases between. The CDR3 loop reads CAISELSWTGELFF. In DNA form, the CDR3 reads TGTGCCATCAGTGAACTTTCGTGGACCGGGGAGCTGTTTTTT.